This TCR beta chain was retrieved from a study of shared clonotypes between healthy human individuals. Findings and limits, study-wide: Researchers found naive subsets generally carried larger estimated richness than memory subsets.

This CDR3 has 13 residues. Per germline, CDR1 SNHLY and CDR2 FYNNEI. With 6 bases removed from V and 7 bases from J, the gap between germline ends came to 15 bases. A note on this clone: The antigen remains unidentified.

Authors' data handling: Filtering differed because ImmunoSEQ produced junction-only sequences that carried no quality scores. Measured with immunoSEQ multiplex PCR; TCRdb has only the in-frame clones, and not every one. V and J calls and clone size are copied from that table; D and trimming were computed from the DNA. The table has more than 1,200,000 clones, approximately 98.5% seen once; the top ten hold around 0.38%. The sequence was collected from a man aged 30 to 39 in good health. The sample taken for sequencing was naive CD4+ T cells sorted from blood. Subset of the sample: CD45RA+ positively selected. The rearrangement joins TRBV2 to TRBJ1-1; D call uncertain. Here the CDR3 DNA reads TGTGCCAGCAGCCCTCGTTCGGCAGATGAAGCTTTCTTT. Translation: CASSPRSADEAFF.